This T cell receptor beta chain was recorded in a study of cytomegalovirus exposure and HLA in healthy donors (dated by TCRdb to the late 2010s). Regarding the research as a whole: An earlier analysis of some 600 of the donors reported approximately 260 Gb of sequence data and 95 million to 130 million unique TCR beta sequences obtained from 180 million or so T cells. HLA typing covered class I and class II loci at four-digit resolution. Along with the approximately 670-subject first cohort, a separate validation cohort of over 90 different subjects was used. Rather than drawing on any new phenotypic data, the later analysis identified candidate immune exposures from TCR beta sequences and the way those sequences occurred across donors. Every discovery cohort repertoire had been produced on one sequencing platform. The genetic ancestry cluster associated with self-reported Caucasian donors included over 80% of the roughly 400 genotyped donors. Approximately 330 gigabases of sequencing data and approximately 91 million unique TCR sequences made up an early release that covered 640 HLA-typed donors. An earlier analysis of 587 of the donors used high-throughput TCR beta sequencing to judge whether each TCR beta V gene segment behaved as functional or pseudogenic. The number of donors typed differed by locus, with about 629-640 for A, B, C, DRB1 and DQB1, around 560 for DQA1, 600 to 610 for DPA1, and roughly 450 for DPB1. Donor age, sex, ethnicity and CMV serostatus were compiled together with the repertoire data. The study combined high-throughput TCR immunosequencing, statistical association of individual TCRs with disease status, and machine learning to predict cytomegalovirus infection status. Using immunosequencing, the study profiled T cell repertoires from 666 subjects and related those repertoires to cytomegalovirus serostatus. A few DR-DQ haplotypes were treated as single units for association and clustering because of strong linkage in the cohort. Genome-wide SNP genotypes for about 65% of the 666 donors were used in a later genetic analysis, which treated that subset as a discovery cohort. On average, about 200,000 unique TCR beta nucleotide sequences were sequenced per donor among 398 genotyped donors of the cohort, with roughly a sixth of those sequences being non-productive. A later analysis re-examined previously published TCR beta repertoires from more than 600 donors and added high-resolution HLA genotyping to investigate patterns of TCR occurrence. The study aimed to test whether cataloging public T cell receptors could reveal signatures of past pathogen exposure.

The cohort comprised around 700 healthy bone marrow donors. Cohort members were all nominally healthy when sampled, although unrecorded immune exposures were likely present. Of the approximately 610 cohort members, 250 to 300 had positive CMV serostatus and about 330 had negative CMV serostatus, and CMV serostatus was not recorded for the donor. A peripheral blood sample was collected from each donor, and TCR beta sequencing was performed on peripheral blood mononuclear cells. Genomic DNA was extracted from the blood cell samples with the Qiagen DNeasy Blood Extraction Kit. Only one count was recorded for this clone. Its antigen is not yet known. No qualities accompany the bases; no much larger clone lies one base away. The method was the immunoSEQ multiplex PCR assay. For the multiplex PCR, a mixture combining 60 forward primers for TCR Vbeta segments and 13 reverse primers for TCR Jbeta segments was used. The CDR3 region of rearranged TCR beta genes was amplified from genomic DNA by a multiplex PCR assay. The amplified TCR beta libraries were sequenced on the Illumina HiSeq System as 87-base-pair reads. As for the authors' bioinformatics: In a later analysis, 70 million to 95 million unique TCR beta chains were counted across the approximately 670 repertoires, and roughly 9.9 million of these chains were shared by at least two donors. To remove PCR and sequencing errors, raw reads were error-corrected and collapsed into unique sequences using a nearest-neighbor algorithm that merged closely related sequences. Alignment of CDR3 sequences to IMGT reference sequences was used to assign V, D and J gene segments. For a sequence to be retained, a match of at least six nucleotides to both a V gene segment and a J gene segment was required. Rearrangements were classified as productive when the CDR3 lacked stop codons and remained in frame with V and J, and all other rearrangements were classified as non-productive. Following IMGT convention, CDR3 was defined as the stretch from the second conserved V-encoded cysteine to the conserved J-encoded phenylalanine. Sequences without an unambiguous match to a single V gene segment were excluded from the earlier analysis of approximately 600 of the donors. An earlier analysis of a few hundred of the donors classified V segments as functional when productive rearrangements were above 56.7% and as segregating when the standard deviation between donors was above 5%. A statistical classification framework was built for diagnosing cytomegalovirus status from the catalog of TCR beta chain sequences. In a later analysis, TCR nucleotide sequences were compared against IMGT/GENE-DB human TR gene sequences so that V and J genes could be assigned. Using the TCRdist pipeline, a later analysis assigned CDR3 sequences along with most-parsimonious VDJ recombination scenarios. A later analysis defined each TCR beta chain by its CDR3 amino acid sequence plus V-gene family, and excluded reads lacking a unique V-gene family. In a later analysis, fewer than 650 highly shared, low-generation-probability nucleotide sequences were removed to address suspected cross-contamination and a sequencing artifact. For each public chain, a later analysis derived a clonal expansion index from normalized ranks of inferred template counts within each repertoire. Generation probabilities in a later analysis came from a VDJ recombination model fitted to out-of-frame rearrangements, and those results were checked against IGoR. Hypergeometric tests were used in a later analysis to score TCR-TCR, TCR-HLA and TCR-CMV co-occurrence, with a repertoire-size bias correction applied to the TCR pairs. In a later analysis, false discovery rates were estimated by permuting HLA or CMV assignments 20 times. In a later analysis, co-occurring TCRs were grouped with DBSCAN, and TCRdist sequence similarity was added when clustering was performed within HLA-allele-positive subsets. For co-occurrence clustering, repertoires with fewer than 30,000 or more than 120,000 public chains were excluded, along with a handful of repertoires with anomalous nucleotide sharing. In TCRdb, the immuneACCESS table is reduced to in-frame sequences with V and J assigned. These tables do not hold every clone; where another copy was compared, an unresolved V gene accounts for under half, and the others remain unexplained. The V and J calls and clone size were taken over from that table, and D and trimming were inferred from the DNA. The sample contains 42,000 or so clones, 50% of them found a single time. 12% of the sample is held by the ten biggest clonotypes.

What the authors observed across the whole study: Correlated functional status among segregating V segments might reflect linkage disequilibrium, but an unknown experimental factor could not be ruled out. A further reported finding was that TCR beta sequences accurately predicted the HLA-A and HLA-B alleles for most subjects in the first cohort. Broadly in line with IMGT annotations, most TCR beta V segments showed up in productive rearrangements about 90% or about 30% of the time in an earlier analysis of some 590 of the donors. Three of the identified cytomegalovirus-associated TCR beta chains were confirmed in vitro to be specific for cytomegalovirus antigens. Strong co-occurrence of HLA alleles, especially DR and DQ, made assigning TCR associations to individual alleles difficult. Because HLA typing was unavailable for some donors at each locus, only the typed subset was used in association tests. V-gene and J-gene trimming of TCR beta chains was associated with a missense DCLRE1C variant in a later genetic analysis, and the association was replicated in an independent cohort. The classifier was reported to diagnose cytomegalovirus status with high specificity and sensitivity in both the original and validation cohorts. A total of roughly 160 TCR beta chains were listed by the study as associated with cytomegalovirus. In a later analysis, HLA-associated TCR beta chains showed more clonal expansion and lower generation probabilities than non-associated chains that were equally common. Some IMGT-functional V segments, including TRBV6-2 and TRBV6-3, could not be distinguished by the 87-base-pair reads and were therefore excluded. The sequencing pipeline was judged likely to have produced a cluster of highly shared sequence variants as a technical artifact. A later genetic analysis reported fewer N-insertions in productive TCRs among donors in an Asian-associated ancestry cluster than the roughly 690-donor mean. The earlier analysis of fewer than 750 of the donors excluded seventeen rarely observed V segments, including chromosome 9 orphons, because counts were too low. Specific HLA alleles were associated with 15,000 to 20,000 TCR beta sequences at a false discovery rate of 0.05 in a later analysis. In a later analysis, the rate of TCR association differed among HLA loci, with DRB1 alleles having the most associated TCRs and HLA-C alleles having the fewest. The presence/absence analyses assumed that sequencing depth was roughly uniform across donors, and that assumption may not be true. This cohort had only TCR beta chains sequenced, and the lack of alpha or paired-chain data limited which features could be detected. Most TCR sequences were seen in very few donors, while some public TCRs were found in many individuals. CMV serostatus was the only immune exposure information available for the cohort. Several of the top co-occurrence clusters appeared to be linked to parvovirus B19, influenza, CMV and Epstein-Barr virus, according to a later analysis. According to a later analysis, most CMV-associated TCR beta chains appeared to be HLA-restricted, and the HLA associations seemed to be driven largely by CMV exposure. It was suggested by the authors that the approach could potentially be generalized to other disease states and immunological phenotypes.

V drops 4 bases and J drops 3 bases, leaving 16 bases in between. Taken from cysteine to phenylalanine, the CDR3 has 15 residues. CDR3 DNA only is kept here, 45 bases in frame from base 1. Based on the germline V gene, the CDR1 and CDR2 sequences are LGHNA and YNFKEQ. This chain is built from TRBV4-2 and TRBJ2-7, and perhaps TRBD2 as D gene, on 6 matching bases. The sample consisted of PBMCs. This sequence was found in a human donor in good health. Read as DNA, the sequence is TGTGCCAGCAGCCTCAGACTAGAAAAGGTCTACGAGCAGTACTTC. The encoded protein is CASSLRLEKVYEQYF.